These 28 T cell receptor beta chains were all obtained from the same sample, sequenced in a study of blood T cell repertoires in COVID-19. Libraries were prepared by immunoSEQ multiplex PCR; TCRdb keeps only in-frame clonotypes and omits some of them. In the table there are 65,000 to 90,000 clones, roughly 78% of which are singletons. Sequenced input: peripheral blood. Source of these receptors: a man aged 55 to 70 with active or convalescent COVID-19.

This rearrangement joins TRBV6-2 or TRBV6-3 to TRBJ1-1, with 7 positions matching TRBD1. V lost 2 bases to trimming and J lost 1 base; unmatched junction nucleotides: 7. The CDR3 is 16 amino acids. CDR1 is MNHEY and CDR2 is SVGEGT in the germline V gene. This CDR3 is CASSYGTARANTEAFF. DNA for the CDR3: TGTGCCAGCAGTTACGGGACAGCCAGGGCGAACACTGAAGCTTTCTTT.

Here the CDR3 reads CASSYPDRTTEKLFF. As DNA, the CDR3 is TGTGCCAGCAGTTACCCGGACAGGACAACTGAAAAACTGTTTTTT. The V call is TRBV7-9, the J call TRBJ1-4; 7 bases fit TRBD1. The CDR3 is 15 amino acids. V gave up 6 bases and J gave up 7 bases; unmatched junction bases: 11. Germline V gene data show CDR1 as SEHNR and CDR2 as FQNEAQ (reference sequence). The full variable domain, its missing parts supplied by reference TRBV7-9 and TRBJ1-4, is DTGVSQNPRHKITKRGQNVTFRCDPISEHNRLYWYRQTLGQGPEFLTYFQNEAQLEKSRLLSDRFSAERPKGSFSTLEIQRTEQGDSAMYLCASSYPDRTTEKLFFGSGTQLSVL.

This chain uses TRBV28 with TRBJ1-1; D gene uncertain. Germline V gene data show CDR1 as MDHEN and CDR2 as SYDVKM. The CDR3 loop spans 12 amino acids. The V end was cut by 1 base, the J end by 8 bases, with 8 bases between. The CDR3 nucleotides read TGTGCCAGCAGTTTATTCTCGGGGGAAGCTTTCTTT. Translation: CASSLFSGEAFF.

This clone is a singleton in its sample. The rearrangement uses TRBV7-3 and TRBJ2-1; 12 nucleotides match TRBD2. Trimming at V came to 6 bases and at J to 10 bases, leaving 7 bases not matched to a gene. The germline CDR1 and CDR2 sequences are SGHTA and FQGTGA. The CDR3 totals 14 residues. The CDR3 nucleotides are TGTGCCAGCAGTCTGACTAGCGGGGGAGGGGAGCAGTTCTTC. It encodes CASSLTSGGGEQFF.

This clone was detected a few times. V gene TRBV6-7 combines with J gene TRBJ1-1, with a tentative D call TRBD1 (6 bases). TRBV6-7 falls under the ORF class, with uncertain function. With 6 bases removed from V and 2 bases from J, the gap between germline ends came to 10 bases. The CDR3 runs 13 residues. CDR3 sequence reads: CASRTGTNTEAFF. The DNA of the CDR3 is TGTGCCAGCAGGACCGGGACAAACACTGAAGCTTTCTTT.

This clone was found once. The V call is TRBV6-2 or TRBV6-3, the J call TRBJ1-1; no clear D gene. The length of the CDR3 is 13 residues. V lost 2 bases, J lost 5 bases, and 9 bases lay in between. CDR1 is MNHEY, CDR2 SVGEGT, per germline. This chain's CDR3 is CASSYNGRTEAFF. The CDR3 DNA follows: TGTGCCAGCAGTTACAACGGGAGGACTGAAGCTTTCTTT.

V and J are TRBV9 and TRBJ2-4; D is possibly TRBD2 (6 bases). V lost 0 bases and J 3 bases, leaving 7 bases between the germline ends. This CDR3 region has 14 residues. Germline-derived CDR1 and CDR2 are SGDLS and YYNGEE. The CDR3: CASSVGGDKNIQYF. CDR3 DNA sequence: TGTGCCAGCAGCGTAGGGGGGGACAAAAACATTCAGTACTTC.

The rearrangement links TRBV4-2 to TRBJ1-5, with D unclear. The V and J ends lost 0 bases and 9 bases respectively, with 15 bases between them. Germline CDR1 reads LGHNA; CDR2 reads YNFKEQ. The CDR3 contains 15 residues. CDR3 DNA: TGTGCCAGCAGCCAAGAGAGGGCTGGATCGAGGCCCCAGCATTTT. It encodes CASSQERAGSRPQHF.

The V and J genes are TRBV21-1 and TRBJ2-3; the table gives TRBD1 as D, unverified against the DNA. TRBV21-1 is a pseudogene segment. This CDR3 is built from 11 residues. This chain's CDR3 is CGTGHLDTQYF. In nucleotides, the CDR3 is TGTGGAACCGGACATCTAGATACGCAGTATTTT.

The gene calls are TRBV20-1 and TRBJ2-1; D gene uncertain. Germline lookup yields CDR1 DFQATT and CDR2 SNEGSKA (reference sequence). Trimming took off 5 bases at V and 5 bases at J, with 4 bases between the two ends. The CDR3 spans 10 residues. The CDR3 region is CSAPDNEQFF. CDR3 in DNA: TGCAGTGCTCCCGACAATGAGCAGTTCTTC.

The chain recombines TRBV18 with TRBJ1-3; D is uncertain. V was cut by 2 bases and J by 0 bases, with 5 bases left in between. Germline-derived CDR1 and CDR2 are KGHSH and LQKENI. The CDR3 runs to 14 residues. CDR3 in amino acids: CASSPGSSGNTIYF. The CDR3 bases are TGTGCCAGCTCACCAGGGAGCTCTGGAAACACCATATATTTT.

This clone was seen once. The J gene is TRBJ1-6, the V gene TRBV10-3; 7 bases agree with TRBD1. The ends lost 6 bases at V and 0 bases at J; junction bases unmatched: 2. CDR1 is ENHRY, CDR2 SYGVKD, per germline. The CDR3 consists of 15 residues. DNA of the CDR3: TGTGCCATCAGGACAGGGAGCTCCTATAATTCACCCCTCCACTTT. Translating gives CAIRTGSSYNSPLHF.

This rearrangement joins TRBV18 to TRBJ2-1, with D possibly being TRBD2 (6 bases). Per germline, CDR1 KGHSH and CDR2 LQKENI. This CDR3 contains 17 residues. Trimming cost V 0 bases and J 10 bases, with 22 bases left between them. The CDR3 DNA reads as TGTGCCAGCTCACCACCGGGGCTCGGGGGATCCCCATCCGAGCAGTTCTTC. Translation: CASSPPGLGGSPSEQFF.

The chain carries TRBV19 and TRBJ1-4; 8 nucleotides line up with TRBD1. Per germline, CDR1 LNHDA and CDR2 SQIVND (reference sequence). The ends lost 5 bases at V and 8 bases at J; junction bases unmatched: 7. The CDR3 has 14 amino acids. The DNA for the CDR3 is TGTGCCAGTAGTCCGGACACAGGGGGAGAAAAACTGTTTTTT. Amino acids: CASSPDTGGEKLFF.

The rearrangement links TRBV28 to TRBJ1-6; D not resolved. Deletions cut 3 bases from V and 7 bases from J, with 10 bases between. Germline V gene data show CDR1 as MDHEN and CDR2 as SYDVKM. The CDR3 has 14 residues. CDR3 region: CASSFVQRNSPLHF. The CDR3 DNA reads as TGTGCCAGCAGTTTTGTACAACGAAATTCACCCCTCCACTTT.

The chain uses TRBV7-2 and TRBJ1-5, with 9 bases identical to TRBD1. The CDR3 runs to 16 residues. V shed 5 bases and J 6 bases; nucleotides not matched to a gene: 11. Germline V gene data show CDR1 as SGHTA and CDR2 as FQGNSA. CDR3 sequence reads: CASSPQGALLSQPQHF. The CDR3 DNA sequence: TGTGCCAGCAGCCCACAGGGGGCGCTTCTTTCTCAGCCCCAGCATTTT. Drawing the rest from reference TRBV7-2 and TRBJ1-5, the complete variable domain is GAGVSQSPSNKVTEKGKDVELRCDPISGHTALYWYRQSLGQGLEFLIYFQGNSAPDKSGLPSDRFSAERTGGSVSTLTIQRTQQEDSAVYLCASSPQGALLSQPQHFGDGTRLSIL.

The gene calls are TRBV30 and TRBJ1-1; perhaps TRBD1 as D (5 bases). Trimming removed 4 bases from V and 5 bases from J, with 14 bases in between. CDR1 is GTSNPN, CDR2 SVGIG, per germline (reference sequence). CDR3 length equals 13 residues. The CDR3 reads CAWTAGVGTEAFF. CDR3 bases: TGTGCCTGGACGGCGGGGGTAGGGACTGAAGCTTTCTTT.

The chain recombines TRBV19 with TRBJ2-7; 9 nucleotides align to TRBD1. This CDR3 has 16 residues. V shed 3 bases, J shed 1 base, and the junction held 7 bases outside the gene matches. The germline gives CDR1 LNHDA, CDR2 SQIVND (reference sequence). The CDR3 sequence is CASSILYRGLSYEQYF. The CDR3 DNA follows: TGTGCCAGTAGTATCTTATACAGGGGGCTTTCCTACGAGCAGTACTTC.

This chain joins TRBV5-4 and TRBJ1-6; TRBD1 might be the D (5 bases). Trimming cost V 4 bases and J 7 bases, with 12 bases left between them. CDR3 length: 14 amino acids. CDR1 is SGHNT, CDR2 YYREEE, per germline (reference sequence). DNA of the CDR3: TGTGCCAGCAGCCCCGGACAAATAAATTCACCCCTCCACTTT. Protein: CASSPGQINSPLHF.

This clone was detected only once. V is TRBV18 and J is TRBJ2-3; D uncertain. CDR1 and CDR2 (germline): KGHSH, LQKENI. Trimming removed 3 bases at V and 0 bases at J, with 10 bases between. CDR3 length: 15 amino acids. In DNA, the CDR3 is TGTGCCAGCTCACCCGCAGGCTCTAGCACAGATACGCAGTATTTT. This encodes CASSPAGSSTDTQYF.

The V and J genes are TRBV20-1 and TRBJ1-1, with D perhaps matching TRBD1 (5 bases). The CDR3 runs to 15 residues. The germline gives CDR1 DFQATT, CDR2 SNEGSKA (reference sequence). The V and J ends lost 3 bases and 11 bases respectively, with 25 bases between them. The CDR3 sequence is CSASRLLRGRWDAFF. The CDR3 DNA reads TGCAGTGCTAGTCGCCTACTTCGGGGGAGATGGGATGCTTTCTTT.

This chain joins TRBV5-1 and TRBJ1-5; 12 bases fit TRBD1. The CDR3 spans 16 residues. J gave up 5 bases and V 4 bases, and 7 bases lay outside the gene matches. Per the germline V gene, CDR1 is SGHRS and CDR2 is YFSETQ. The CDR3 is CASSPGTGGAYQPQHF. In nucleotides, the CDR3 is TGCGCCAGCAGCCCAGGGACAGGGGGCGCATATCAGCCCCAGCATTTT.

The genes are TRBV6-5 and TRBJ1-1, with D possibly TRBD1 on 5 matching bases. From germline, CDR1 is MNHEY and CDR2 SVGAGI. The V gene lost 5 bases and the J gene lost 2 bases, with 12 bases spanning the gap. This CDR3 region has 14 residues. CDR3 DNA: TGTGCCAGCAGTCACAAGGGGATTAACACTGAAGCTTTCTTT. It codes for CASSHKGINTEAFF.

This chain's CDR3 is CATSRVTGSQETQYF. The CDR3 nucleotides are TGTGCCACCAGCAGAGTAACAGGGAGCCAAGAGACCCAGTACTTC. The gene calls are TRBV15 and TRBJ2-5, with a possible D match to TRBD1 (6 bases). Looked up from germline, CDR1 is LNHNV and CDR2 is YYDKDF (reference sequence). The CDR3 extends over 15 amino acids. V was shortened by 1 base and J by 1 base, with 10 bases between the two germline ends.

CDR3 sequence reads: CSAGTSGGSLEQYF. In DNA, the CDR3 is TGCAGCGCTGGGACTAGCGGGGGTTCACTCGAGCAGTACTTC. The J gene is TRBJ2-7, the V gene TRBV29-1; 14 bases agree with TRBD2. This CDR3 spans 14 amino acids. V was pared by 7 bases and J by 6 bases, with 8 bases of the junction left unmatched. Germline V gene data show CDR1 as SQVTM and CDR2 as ANQGSEA.

This chain connects TRBV3-1 (or the pseudogene TRBV3-2) to TRBJ2-7; 7 nucleotides align to TRBD1. CDR3 size: 16 residues. From germline, CDR1 is LGHDT and CDR2 YNNKEL (reference sequence). The J segment lost 0 bases and the V segment lost 0 bases, leaving 5 bases of the junction unmatched. The CDR3 spells CASSQDPGQHSYEQYF. The CDR3 nucleotides read TGTGCCAGCAGCCAAGATCCGGGACAGCACTCCTACGAGCAGTACTTC.

This chain uses TRBV6-5 with TRBJ2-7, with a possible D match to TRBD1 (5 bases). The CDR3 has 14 residues. The germline V gene has CDR1 MNHEY and CDR2 SVGAGI. Trimming removed 4 bases from V and 6 bases from J, with 16 bases in between. The CDR3 DNA is TGTGCCAGCAGTTCCCCCATCCAGGGCTCCGAGCAGTACTTC. Translating it yields CASSSPIQGSEQYF.

The chain carries TRBV4-3 and TRBJ2-7; possible D gene TRBD1, 5 bases. With 1 base removed from V and 2 bases from J, the gap between germline ends came to 12 bases. The CDR3 totals 15 residues. Germline CDR1 reads LGHNA; CDR2 reads YSLEER. The CDR3 DNA is TGCGCCAGCAGCCAAGTTTCAGGGAAGGCCTACGAGCAGTACTTC. It encodes CASSQVSGKAYEQYF.